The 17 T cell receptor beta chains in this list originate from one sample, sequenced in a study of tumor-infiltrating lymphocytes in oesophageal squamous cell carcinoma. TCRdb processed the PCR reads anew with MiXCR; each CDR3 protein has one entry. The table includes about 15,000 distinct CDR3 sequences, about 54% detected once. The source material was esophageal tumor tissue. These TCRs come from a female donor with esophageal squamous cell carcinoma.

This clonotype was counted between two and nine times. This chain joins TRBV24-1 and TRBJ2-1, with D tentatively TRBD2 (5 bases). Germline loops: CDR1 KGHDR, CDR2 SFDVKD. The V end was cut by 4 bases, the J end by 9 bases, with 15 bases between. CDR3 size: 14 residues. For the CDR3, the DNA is TGTGCCACCAGTGAGCGGGCCCCCATGGGTGAGCAGTTCTTC. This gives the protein CATSERAPMGEQFF.

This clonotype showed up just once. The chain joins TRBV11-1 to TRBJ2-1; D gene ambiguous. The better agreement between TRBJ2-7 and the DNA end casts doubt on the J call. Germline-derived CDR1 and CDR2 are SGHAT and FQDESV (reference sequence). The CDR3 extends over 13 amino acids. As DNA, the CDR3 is TGTGCCAGCAGCTCAGGTCGTCCCTACGAGCAGTACTTC. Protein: CASSSGRPYEQYF.

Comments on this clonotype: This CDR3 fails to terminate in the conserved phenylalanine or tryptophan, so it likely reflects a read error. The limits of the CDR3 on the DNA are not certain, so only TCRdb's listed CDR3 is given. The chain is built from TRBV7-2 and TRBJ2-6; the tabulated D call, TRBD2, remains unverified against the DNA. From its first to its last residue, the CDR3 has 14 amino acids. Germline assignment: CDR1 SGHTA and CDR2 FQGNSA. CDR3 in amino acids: CASSLTSIEQFFGV.

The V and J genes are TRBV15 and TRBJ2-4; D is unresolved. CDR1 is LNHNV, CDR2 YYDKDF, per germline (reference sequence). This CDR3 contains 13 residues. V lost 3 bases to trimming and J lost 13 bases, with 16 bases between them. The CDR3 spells CATSSPKRQKQYF. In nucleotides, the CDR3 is TGTGCCACCAGCAGCCCTAAGAGACAAAAGCAGTACTTC.

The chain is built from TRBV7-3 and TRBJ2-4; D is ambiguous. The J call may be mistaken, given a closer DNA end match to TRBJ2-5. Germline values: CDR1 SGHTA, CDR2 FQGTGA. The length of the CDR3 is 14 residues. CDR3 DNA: TGTGCCAGCAGCTTAAAGTATATTTGGGAGACCCAGTACTTC. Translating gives CASSLKYIWETQYF.

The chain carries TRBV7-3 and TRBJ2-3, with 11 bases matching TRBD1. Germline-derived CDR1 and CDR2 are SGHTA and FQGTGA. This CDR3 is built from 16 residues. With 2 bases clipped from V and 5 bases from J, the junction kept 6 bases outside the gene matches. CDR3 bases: TGTGCCAGCAGCTTAGGAAGGACAGGGGGCGGAGATACGCAGTATTTT. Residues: CASSLGRTGGGDTQYF.

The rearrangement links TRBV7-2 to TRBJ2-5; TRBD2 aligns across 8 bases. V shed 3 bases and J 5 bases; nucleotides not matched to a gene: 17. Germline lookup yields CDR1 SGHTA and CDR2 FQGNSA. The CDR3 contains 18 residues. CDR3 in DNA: TGTGCCAGCAGCTTTGGGGGTGGAGCGGGAGTGGGCTGGGAGACCCAGTACTTC. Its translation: CASSFGGGAGVGWETQYF.

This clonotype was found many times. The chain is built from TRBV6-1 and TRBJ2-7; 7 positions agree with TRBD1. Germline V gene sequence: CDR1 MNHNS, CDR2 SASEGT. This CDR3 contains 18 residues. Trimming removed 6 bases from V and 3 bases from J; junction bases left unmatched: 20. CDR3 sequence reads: CASSSIRSPYGQDYEQYF. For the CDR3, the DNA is TGTGCCAGCAGCTCAATTAGGTCCCCGTACGGACAGGACTACGAGCAGTACTTC.

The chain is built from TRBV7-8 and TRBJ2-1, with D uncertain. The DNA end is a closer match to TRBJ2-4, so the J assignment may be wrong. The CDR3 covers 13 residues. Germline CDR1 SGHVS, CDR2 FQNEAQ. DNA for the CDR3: TGTGCCAGCAGCACCGAGGACCAAAACATTCAGTACTTC. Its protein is CASSTEDQNIQYF.

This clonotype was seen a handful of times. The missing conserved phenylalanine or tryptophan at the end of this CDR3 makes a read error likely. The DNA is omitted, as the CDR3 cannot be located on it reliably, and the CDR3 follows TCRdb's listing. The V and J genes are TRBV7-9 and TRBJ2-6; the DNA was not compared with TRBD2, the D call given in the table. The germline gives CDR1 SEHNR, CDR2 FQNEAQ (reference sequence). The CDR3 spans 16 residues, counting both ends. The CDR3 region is CASSLGYGRGEQYFGP.

Written as DNA, the CDR3 is TGTGCCACCAGTGATCCGGGACAGGGGTCCGCAGATACGCAGTATTTT. It encodes CATSDPGQGSADTQYF. This chain uses TRBV24-1 with TRBJ2-3; 10 bases agree with TRBD1. J gave up 4 bases and V 3 bases, and 6 bases lay outside the gene matches. This CDR3 is built from 16 residues. Per the germline V gene, CDR1 is KGHDR and CDR2 is SFDVKD.

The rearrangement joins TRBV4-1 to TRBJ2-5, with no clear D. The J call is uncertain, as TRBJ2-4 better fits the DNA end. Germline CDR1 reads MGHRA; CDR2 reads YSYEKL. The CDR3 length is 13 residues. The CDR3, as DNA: TGCGCCAGCAGCGAAAGGGCGAAAAACATTCAGTACTTC. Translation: CASSERAKNIQYF.

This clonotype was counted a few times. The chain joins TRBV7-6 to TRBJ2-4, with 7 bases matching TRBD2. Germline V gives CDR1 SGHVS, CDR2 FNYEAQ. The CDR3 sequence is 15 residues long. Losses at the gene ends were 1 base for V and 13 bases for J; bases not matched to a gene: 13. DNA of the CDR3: TGTGCCAGCAGCTTAGAACCGGGACTACAGACTACGCAGTACTTC. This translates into CASSLEPGLQTTQYF. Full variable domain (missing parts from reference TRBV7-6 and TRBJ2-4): GAGVSQSPRYKVTKRGQDVALRCDPISGHVSLYWYRQALGQGPEFLTYFNYEAQQDKSGLPNDRFSAERPEGSISTLTIQRTEQRDSAMYRCASSLEPGLQTTQYFGAGTRLSVL.

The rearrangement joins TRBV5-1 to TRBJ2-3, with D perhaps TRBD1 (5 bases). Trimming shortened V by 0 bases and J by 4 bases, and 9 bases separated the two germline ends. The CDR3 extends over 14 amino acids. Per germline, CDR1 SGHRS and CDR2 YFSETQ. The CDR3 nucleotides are TGCGCCAGCAGCTTGGTAGGACACCCAGATACGCAGTATTTT. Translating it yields CASSLVGHPDTQYF.

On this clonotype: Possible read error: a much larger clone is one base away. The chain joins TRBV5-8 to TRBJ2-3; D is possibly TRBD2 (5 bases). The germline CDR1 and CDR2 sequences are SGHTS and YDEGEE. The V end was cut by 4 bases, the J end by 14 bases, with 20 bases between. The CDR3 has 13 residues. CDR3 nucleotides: TGTGCCAGCAGCGCCTACCAAACCGGGGAGCTGTATTTT. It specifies CASSAYQTGELYF.

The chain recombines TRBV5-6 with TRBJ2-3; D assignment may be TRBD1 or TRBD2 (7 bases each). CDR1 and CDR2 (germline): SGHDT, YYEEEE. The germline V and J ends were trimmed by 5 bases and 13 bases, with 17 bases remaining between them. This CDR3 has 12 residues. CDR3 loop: CASRTPGGVEYF. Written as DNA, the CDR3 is TGTGCCAGCAGAACCCCAGGGGGGGTGGAGTATTTT.

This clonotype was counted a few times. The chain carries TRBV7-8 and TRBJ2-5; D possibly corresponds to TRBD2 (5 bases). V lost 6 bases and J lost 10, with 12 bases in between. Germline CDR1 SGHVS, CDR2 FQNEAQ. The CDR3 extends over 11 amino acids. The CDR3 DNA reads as TGTGCCAGCAGTTTCCAGGAGGTCCAGTACTTC. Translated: CASSFQEVQYF.